Listed below are T cell receptor beta chains from one sample, sequenced in a study of blood T cell repertoires in COVID-19. Some clones are missing from TCRdb's copy, which holds only in-frame ones; the method was immunoSEQ multiplex PCR. The table lists about 220,000 clones, almost 85% of them singletons. The specimen sequenced was peripheral blood. These receptors originate from a woman aged 70-85 years with COVID-19, enrolled during active disease. CDR3s include the opening cysteine and the closing phenylalanine or tryptophan. Each record gives: D gene, clone size, J gene, V gene, CDR3 protein, CDR3 DNA. D genes are given only for firm matches. Rows give clone size only sometimes, using once, few, many, or a class for an expanded clone.

D: TRBD2; size: NA; J: TRBJ2-1; V: TRBV7-2; CDR3: CASSLQRESNEQFF; DNA: TGTGCCAGCAGCCTCCAGCGGGAGTCTAATGAGCAGTTCTTC
D: NA; size: NA; J: TRBJ1-2; V: TRBV11-1; CDR3: CASSLFGGSGYTF; DNA: TGTGCCAGCAGCTTGTTCGGGGGGAGCGGCTACACCTTC
D: NA; size: NA; J: TRBJ1-1; V: TRBV28; CDR3: CASSPWTPNTEAFF; DNA: TGTGCCAGCAGTCCGTGGACACCGAACACTGAAGCTTTCTTT
D: NA; size: NA; J: TRBJ1-2; V: TRBV10-3; CDR3: CAISESGVRQFHGYTF; DNA: TGTGCCATCAGTGAGTCAGGGGTTAGACAGTTCCATGGCTACACCTTC
D: NA; size: NA; J: TRBJ1-3; V: TRBV6-5; CDR3: CASGHRSGNTIYF; DNA: TGTGCCAGCGGACACCGCTCTGGAAACACCATATATTTT
D: NA; size: NA; J: TRBJ2-3; V: TRBV7-3; CDR3: CASSKLSVGDTQYF; DNA: TGTGCCAGCAGCAAATTGAGTGTCGGGGATACGCAGTATTTT
D: TRBD1; size: NA; J: TRBJ1-2; V: TRBV25-1; CDR3: CASEGQGGLRGLYGYTF; DNA: TGTGCCAGCGAAGGACAGGGCGGATTAAGGGGGCTCTATGGCTACACCTTC
D: NA; size: NA; J: TRBJ1-1; V: TRBV10-1; CDR3: CASSEEVMNTEAFF; DNA: TGCGCCAGCAGTGAAGAGGTAATGAACACTGAAGCTTTCTTT
D: TRBD1; size: NA; J: TRBJ1-2; V: TRBV5-4; CDR3: CASRPDQGARYGYTF; DNA: TGTGCCAGCAGGCCGGACCAGGGGGCGAGGTATGGCTACACCTTC
D: TRBD1; size: NA; J: TRBJ1-1; V: TRBV13; CDR3: CASSLAGGATVNTEAFF; DNA: TGTGCCAGCAGCTTGGCAGGGGGCGCGACGGTGAACACTGAAGCTTTCTTT
D: TRBD2; size: NA; J: TRBJ2-1; V: TRBV19; CDR3: CASSLTTSGSSPEQFF; DNA: TGTGCCAGTAGTTTAACGACTAGCGGGAGTTCTCCTGAGCAGTTCTTC
D: NA; size: NA; J: TRBJ1-2; V: TRBV7-2; CDR3: CATVSHREMSGYTF; DNA: TGTGCCACGGTCTCGCACAGGGAGATGAGTGGCTACACCTTC
D: NA; size: NA; J: TRBJ1-1; V: TRBV5-6; CDR3: CASSFLGEGTEAFF; DNA: TGTGCCAGCAGCTTCCTCGGGGAGGGCACTGAAGCTTTCTTT
D: NA; size: NA; J: TRBJ2-3; V: TRBV9; CDR3: CASSVAGIGADTQYF; DNA: TGTGCCAGCAGCGTAGCAGGGATAGGGGCAGATACGCAGTATTTT
D: TRBD2; size: once; J: TRBJ2-1; V: TRBV5-6; CDR3: CASSLERGGYYNEQFF; DNA: TGTGCCAGCAGCTTGGAGCGGGGGGGCTATTACAATGAGCAGTTCTTC
D: TRBD2; size: once; J: TRBJ2-1; V: TRBV12-5; CDR3: CASGSRLAGGASSYNEQFF; DNA: TGTGCTAGTGGTTCCCGACTAGCGGGGGGCGCGAGCTCCTACAATGAGCAGTTCTTC
D: TRBD2; size: NA; J: TRBJ2-7; V: TRBV27; CDR3: CASRGTSGSYEQYF; DNA: TGTGCCAGCAGGGGGACTAGCGGGAGTTACGAGCAGTACTTC
D: NA; size: NA; J: TRBJ2-3; V: TRBV19; CDR3: CASTPRGQGSRDTQYF; DNA: TGTGCCAGTACCCCCCGAGGTCAGGGGTCACGAGATACGCAGTATTTT
D: TRBD1; size: NA; J: TRBJ1-6; V: TRBV7-2; CDR3: CASSLMTGLESPLHF; DNA: TGTGCCAGCAGCTTAATGACAGGGTTGGAATCACCCCTCCACTTT
D: NA; size: once; J: TRBJ2-3; V: TRBV7-9; CDR3: CASSSSVSTDTQYF; DNA: TGTGCCAGCAGCTCTAGCGTCAGCACAGATACGCAGTATTTT
D: TRBD1; size: once; J: TRBJ1-6; V: TRBV19; CDR3: CASSISTGVSPLHF; DNA: TGTGCCAGTAGTATTTCGACAGGGGTTTCACCCCTCCACTTT
D: NA; size: NA; J: TRBJ1-4; V: TRBV7-8; CDR3: CASGAGRNEKLFF; DNA: TGTGCCAGCGGGGCAGGGAGGAATGAAAAACTGTTTTTT
D: TRBD2; size: NA; J: TRBJ2-3; V: TRBV6-5; CDR3: CASSWTSGGESDTQYF; DNA: TGTGCCAGCAGTTGGACTAGCGGGGGGGAGTCGGATACGCAGTATTTT
D: TRBD1; size: NA; J: TRBJ1-2; V: TRBV7-2; CDR3: CASRPGGQGHGYTF; DNA: TGTGCCAGCAGACCAGGGGGACAGGGGCATGGCTACACCTTC
D: TRBD1; size: NA; J: TRBJ1-3; V: TRBV9; CDR3: CASSPRPGTGWDTIYF; DNA: TGTGCCAGCAGCCCTCGTCCCGGGACAGGGTGGGACACCATATATTTT
D: NA; size: NA; J: TRBJ1-2; V: TRBV3-1/TRBV3-2; CDR3: CASSLGEVGYTF; DNA: TGTGCCAGCAGCCTTGGGGAGGTCGGCTACACCTTC
D: TRBD1; size: NA; J: TRBJ1-2; V: TRBV11-2; CDR3: CASSRTGDGYTF; DNA: TGTGCCAGCAGCCGAACAGGGGATGGCTACACCTTC
D: NA; size: NA; J: TRBJ1-2; V: TRBV12-3/TRBV12-4; CDR3: CASGELYGYTF; DNA: TGTGCCAGCGGAGAGCTCTATGGCTACACCTTC
D: NA; size: NA; J: TRBJ1-1; V: TRBV10-3; CDR3: CAISAGSEAFF; DNA: TGTGCCATCAGTGCAGGGTCTGAAGCTTTCTTT
D: NA; size: NA; J: TRBJ1-2; V: TRBV4-3; CDR3: CASSPWAFYGYTF; DNA: TGCGCCAGCAGCCCTTGGGCCTTCTATGGCTACACCTTC
D: NA; size: NA; J: TRBJ1-1; V: TRBV29-1; CDR3: CSVQGQEGTEAFF; DNA: TGCAGCGTTCAAGGCCAAGAGGGAACTGAAGCTTTCTTT
D: TRBD1; size: NA; J: TRBJ1-1; V: TRBV24-1; CDR3: CATSDSPGGMNTEAFF; DNA: TGTGCCACCAGTGATTCGCCAGGGGGGATGAACACTGAAGCTTTCTTT
D: NA; size: NA; J: TRBJ2-2; V: TRBV5-3; CDR3: CALPAGNDTGELFF; DNA: TGTGCCCTTCCTGCAGGGAATGACACCGGGGAGCTGTTTTTT
D: NA; size: NA; J: TRBJ2-2; V: TRBV19; CDR3: CASSIAFTGLTGELFF; DNA: TGTGCCAGTAGTATTGCCTTTACAGGGCTTACCGGGGAGCTGTTTTTT
D: TRBD1; size: NA; J: TRBJ1-2; V: TRBV5-1; CDR3: CASSYGRDRADGYTF; DNA: TGCGCCAGCAGCTATGGCCGAGACAGGGCTGATGGCTACACCTTC
D: NA; size: few; J: TRBJ1-2; V: TRBV6-6; CDR3: CASSYSAQGYGYTF; DNA: TGTGCCAGCAGTTACTCGGCACAGGGCTATGGCTACACCTTC